Shown below are 24 T cell receptor beta chains from a single sample sequenced in a study of OX40 agonist ivuxolimab in advanced cancers. The data were produced by immunoSEQ multiplex PCR, yet TCRdb's version contains in-frame clones alone and is incomplete. The sample holds about 73,000 clones, 80% to 90% seen once. The starting material was CD4+ or CD8+ T cells sorted from blood, obtained in a trial of the OX40 agonist ivuxolimab. Receptors were obtained from an adult with an advanced solid tumor such as melanoma, head and neck, liver or kidney cancer.

V gene TRBV15 combines with J gene TRBJ2-7, with 9 bases lining up with TRBD1. Trimming at V came to 1 base and at J to 2 bases, leaving 3 bases not matched to a gene. From germline, CDR1 is LNHNV and CDR2 YYDKDF (reference sequence). This CDR3 has 15 amino acids. CDR3 nucleotide sequence: TGTGCCACCAGCAGAGGTCGGACAGGGGCCTACGAGCAGTACTTC. Amino acids: CATSRGRTGAYEQYF.

This clone was found once. The chain has TRBV19 and TRBJ2-7, with D unresolved. Germline lookup yields CDR1 LNHDA and CDR2 SQIVND (reference sequence). CDR3 length: 14 residues. The V and J ends lost 6 bases and 2 bases respectively, with 14 bases between them. This chain's CDR3 is CASSRRTDPYEQYF. The DNA of the CDR3 is TGTGCCAGTAGCCGTCGCACCGACCCCTACGAGCAGTACTTC. The entire variable domain, with the rest obtained from reference TRBV19 and TRBJ2-7, is as follows: DGGITQSPKYLFRKEGQNVTLSCEQNLNHDAMYWYRQDPGQGLRLIYYSQIVNDFQKGDIAEGYSVSREKKESFPLTVTSAQKNPTAFYLCASSRRTDPYEQYFGPGTRLTVT.

With respect to this clone: Other nucleotide sequences in the sample specify the same CDR3. J is TRBJ2-7 and V is TRBV9; D perhaps matches TRBD2 (6 bases). This CDR3 comprises 14 residues. V lost 3 bases, J lost 0 bases, and 10 bases lay in between. Germline V gives CDR1 SGDLS, CDR2 YYNGEE. CDR3 bases: TGTGCCAGCAGCGCCGGAGGGAGCTCCTACGAGCAGTACTTC. Amino acid sequence: CASSAGGSSYEQYF.

The chain employs TRBV28 and TRBJ1-4; 8 positions agree with TRBD1. CDR1 MDHEN and CDR2 SYDVKM come from the germline V gene. V lost 5 bases and J lost 0; bases outside the gene matches: 5. CDR3 length: 16 residues. CDR3 sequence reads: CASSSYRGATNEKLFF. Here the CDR3 DNA reads TGTGCCAGCAGTAGCTACAGGGGGGCAACTAATGAAAAACTGTTTTTT.

This sequence joins TRBV15 and TRBJ2-1; weak D call: TRBD2 (5 bases). Germline-derived CDR1 and CDR2 are LNHNV and YYDKDF (reference sequence). This CDR3 region has 14 residues. Trimming stripped 3 bases from V and 2 bases from J, with 8 bases between. This CDR3 reads CATSRAGAYNEQFF. The CDR3, as DNA: TGTGCCACCAGCAGGGCCGGGGCCTACAATGAGCAGTTCTTC.

J is TRBJ1-4 and V is TRBV11-2; no definite D call. Germline CDR1 reads SGHAT; CDR2 reads FQNNGV. Trimming pared 1 base from V and 5 bases from J, leaving 2 bases between. CDR3 size: 12 residues. The CDR3 DNA reads TGTGCCAGCAGCTTAGGGAATGAAAAACTGTTTTTT. Residues: CASSLGNEKLFF.

V and J are TRBV5-4 and TRBJ2-7, with 9 positions matching TRBD1. The CDR3 extends over 14 amino acids. J lost 9 bases, V lost 5 bases, and 12 bases had no gene match. Germline V lookup: CDR1 SGHNT, CDR2 YYREEE (reference sequence). This CDR3 is CASREGQGLSGQYF. For the CDR3, the DNA is TGTGCCAGCAGGGAGGGACAGGGCCTCAGCGGGCAGTACTTC.

This clone was picked up a small number of times. The chain is built from TRBV6-1 and TRBJ2-7; 7 nucleotides match TRBD1. Germline V gene lookup returns CDR1 MNHNS and CDR2 SASEGT. The CDR3 runs to 14 residues. V gave up 6 bases and J gave up 2 bases; unmatched junction bases: 7. CDR3: CASRIPGQTYEQYF. The CDR3 coding sequence is TGTGCCAGCAGAATCCCGGGACAGACCTACGAGCAGTACTTC.

The gene calls are TRBV10-1 and TRBJ2-1; 10 positions agree with TRBD2. V lost 3 bases to trimming and J lost 0 bases; unmatched junction nucleotides: 8. The CDR3 is made up of 18 amino acids. Per germline, CDR1 WNHNN and CDR2 SYGVQD (reference sequence). This chain's CDR3 is CASSDYLAGDLSYNEQFF. For the CDR3, the DNA is TGCGCCAGCAGTGACTATCTAGCGGGGGACCTCTCCTACAATGAGCAGTTCTTC.

This clone showed up just once. V and J are TRBV27 and TRBJ1-1; 7 nucleotides agree with TRBD1. V trimming: 4 bases; J trimming: 3 bases; junction bases outside the gene matches: 8. Germline-derived CDR1 and CDR2 are MNHEY and SMNVEV (reference sequence). CDR3 length: 15 residues. The CDR3 bases are TGTGCCAGCAGTTCCTACAGGGGCCCGGACACTGAAGCTTTCTTT. Its translation: CASSSYRGPDTEAFF.

The V call is TRBV6-5, the J call TRBJ1-2; 8 positions match TRBD1. CDR3 length: 15 residues. Trimming removed 6 bases from V and 3 bases from J; junction bases left unmatched: 9. The germline CDR1 and CDR2 sequences are MNHEY and SVGAGI. This CDR3 reads CASSPDRAQDYGYTF. CDR3 in DNA: TGTGCCAGCAGCCCGGACAGGGCTCAGGACTATGGCTACACCTTC.

The chain carries TRBV27 and TRBJ2-7, with 9 bases aligning to TRBD1. Germline CDR1 is MNHEY and CDR2 is SMNVEV (reference sequence). V trimming: 5 bases; J trimming: 6 bases; junction bases outside the gene matches: 11. The CDR3 loop spans 15 amino acids. This CDR3 reads CASSTPGTGWFEQYF. The CDR3 DNA reads TGTGCCAGCAGTACGCCCGGGACAGGGTGGTTCGAGCAGTACTTC.

The V and J genes are TRBV11-2 and TRBJ2-7, with 8 positions matching TRBD1. Germline V gene data show CDR1 as SGHAT and CDR2 as FQNNGV. Trimming removed 1 base from V and 4 bases from J; junction bases left unmatched: 6. The CDR3 has 15 amino acids. The CDR3 here is CASSLVVGQGYEQYF. CDR3 in DNA: TGTGCCAGCAGCTTAGTAGTAGGACAGGGATACGAGCAGTACTTC. Full variable domain (outside the CDR3, taken from reference TRBV11-2 and TRBJ2-7): EAGVAQSPRYKIIEKRQSVAFWCNPISGHATLYWYQQILGQGPKLLIQFQNNGVVDDSQLPKDRFSAERLKGVDSTLKIQPAKLEDSAVYLCASSLVVGQGYEQYFGPGTRLTVT.

Concerning this clone: Other DNA sequences in the sample encode the same CDR3. This sequence joins TRBV30 and TRBJ2-7; D possibly uses TRBD1 or TRBD2 (6 bases each). The V and J ends lost 5 bases and 3 bases respectively, with 20 bases between them. Germline V gene lookup returns CDR1 GTSNPN and CDR2 SVGIG (reference sequence). The CDR3 extends over 15 amino acids. The CDR3 DNA follows: TGTGCCTGGGAGGGGGGTGGCAGGGGCTTCTACGAGCAGTACTTC. Its protein product is CAWEGGGRGFYEQYF.

The chain combines TRBV11-3 with TRBJ2-7, with 8 nucleotides matching TRBD1. The CDR3 has 16 residues. Germline assignment: CDR1 SGHNT and CDR2 YENEEA. Trimming cost V 5 bases and J 0 bases; bases outside gene matches: 9. The CDR3, as DNA: TGTGCCAGCAGCCCAGGGGCCGGGACAGGCTCCTACGAGCAGTACTTC. It yields the protein CASSPGAGTGSYEQYF.

The rearrangement links TRBV5-8 to TRBJ2-2, with TRBD1 as a possible D gene (5 bases). The V and J ends lost 0 bases and 3 bases respectively, with 12 bases between them. CDR1 and CDR2 from the germline V gene are SGHTS and YDEGEE. This CDR3 is 16 amino acids long. The CDR3, as DNA: TGTGCCAGCAGCTTGGTCCCAGGGCTTCACACCGGGGAGCTGTTTTTT. Translated, it gives CASSLVPGLHTGELFF.

This clone was seen once. The chain links TRBV2 to TRBJ2-7, with D possibly being TRBD2 (5 bases). Trimming shortened V by 3 bases and J by 2 bases, and 8 bases separated the two germline ends. Germline CDR1 is SNHLY and CDR2 is FYNNEI. The CDR3 has 13 amino acids. CDR3 region: CASSERVAYEQYF. The CDR3 bases are TGTGCCAGCAGTGAGAGGGTAGCCTACGAGCAGTACTTC.

The chain recombines TRBV28 with TRBJ1-6; D might be TRBD1 (6 bases). The CDR3 sequence is 13 residues long. The V gene's germline CDR1 is MDHEN and CDR2 SYDVKM. V was clipped by 8 bases and J by 5 bases, with 10 bases between them. The CDR3 bases are TGTGCCAGCGATGGACAGAATAATTCACCCCTCCACTTT. It is translated as CASDGQNNSPLHF.

J is TRBJ2-1 and V is TRBV18, with 7 bases matching TRBD2. Germline CDR1 is KGHSH and CDR2 is LQKENI. Trimming took 0 bases from V and 8 from J; bases not matched to a gene: 7. The CDR3 sequence is 15 residues long. CDR3 loop: CASSPPPRGGDEQFF. The CDR3 DNA follows: TGTGCCAGCTCACCACCTCCCCGCGGGGGAGATGAGCAGTTCTTC. The whole variable domain, filled in from reference TRBV18 and TRBJ2-1, reads NAGVMQNPRHLVRRRGQEARLRCSPMKGHSHVYWYRQLPEEGLKFMVYLQKENIIDESGMPKERFSAEFPKEGPSILRIQQVVRGDSAAYFCASSPPPRGGDEQFFGPGTRLTVL.

The rearrangement joins TRBV7-9 to TRBJ1-6; D not certain. Germline V CDR1 and CDR2: SEHNR, FQNEAQ (reference sequence). The ends were cut back, 3 bases at V and 6 bases at J, with 9 bases in the middle. This CDR3 region has 14 residues. DNA for the CDR3: TGTGCCAGCAGCTTTTTCGATGGTAATTCACCCCTCCACTTT. Translating it yields CASSFFDGNSPLHF.

The chain links TRBV27 to TRBJ2-5; 15 bases match TRBD2. The germline V gene encodes CDR1 MNHEY and CDR2 SMNVEV (reference sequence). Unmatched junction bases numbered 11, after V lost 8 bases and J lost 4 bases. CDR3 length: 17 amino acids. DNA of the CDR3: TGTGCCAGCGCCGGACTAGCGGGGGGGCCAGTGAGAGAGACCCAGTACTTC. Amino acid sequence: CASAGLAGGPVRETQYF.

The chain couples TRBV15 to TRBJ2-3; no clear D gene. CDR1 LNHNV and CDR2 YYDKDF come from the germline V gene (reference sequence). The CDR3 runs 13 residues. The V end lost 0 bases, the J end lost 4 bases, and 5 bases lay between the germline ends. CDR3 in DNA: TGTGCCACCAGCAGAGACAGTTCAGATACGCAGTATTTT. Its translation is CATSRDSSDTQYF.

This clone appeared a single time. V gene TRBV27 combines with J gene TRBJ2-7; 10 bases fit TRBD2. The V gene end was trimmed by 0 bases and the J gene end by 5 bases; junction bases not matched to a gene: 4. Per the germline V gene, CDR1 is MNHEY and CDR2 is SMNVEV (reference sequence). There are 15 residues in the CDR3. The CDR3 is CASSLSGLAGDEQYF. CDR3 nucleotides: TGTGCCAGCAGTTTATCGGGGCTAGCGGGGGACGAGCAGTACTTC.

This clone appeared a single time. This chain connects TRBV27 to TRBJ2-1, with 8 bases aligning to TRBD1. The trim removed 4 bases at V and 7 bases at J, leaving 3 bases unmatched. The CDR3 has 13 residues. The germline V gene encodes CDR1 MNHEY and CDR2 SMNVEV (reference sequence). CDR3 nucleotide sequence: TGTGCCAGCAGTTCGGACAGGGATAATGAGCAGTTCTTC. Translating gives CASSSDRDNEQFF.